This TCR beta chain is drawn from a study of blood T cell repertoires in COVID-19. On the study more broadly: Samples came from the United States, Italy and Spain, spanning acute and convalescent COVID-19. PBMCs, B-cell-depleted T cells, or T cells were the source of the cDNA or gDNA that made up the material.

This clone was detected once. In the authors' workflow: Reference gene primer amplification in the assay estimated nucleated cell counts. The assay was immunoSEQ multiplex PCR, and TCRdb's table has in-frame clones only and misses some. The V and J calls and clone size are taken from that table; D and trimming were inferred from the DNA. The table shows about 210,000 clones, with roughly 81% occurring only once. Sequenced sample: peripheral blood. The receptor's source is a woman aged 45 to 65 with active or convalescent COVID-19.

The CDR3 DNA sequence: TGTGCCAGCAGCTTCTCTCGGGCGGGAATGCGGGAGACCCAGTACTTC. Protein product: CASSFSRAGMRETQYF. The genes are TRBV5-4 and TRBJ2-5; tentatively, D is TRBD2 (6 bases). V lost 2 bases to trimming and J lost 5 bases, with 19 bases between them. The CDR3 is 16 residues long. Germline CDR1 reads SGHNT; CDR2 reads YYREEE (reference sequence).